The T cell receptor (beta chain) described here comes from a study of cytomegalovirus exposure and HLA in healthy donors. General study points: Cytomegalovirus association was assigned to about 150 TCR beta chains. Reports showed the classifier diagnosing cytomegalovirus status with high specificity and sensitivity.

The length of the CDR3 is 13 residues. Germline CDR1 and CDR2: MDHEN and SYDVKM. A word on this clone: Its antigen is unknown.

PCR amplification relied on 60 Vbeta primers (plus 13 Jbeta primers). Sequencing was performed with immunoSEQ multiplex PCR; in TCRdb, only in-frame clones are kept and a portion is missing. The sample has some 180,000 clones, around 76% seen once. This clonotype originated in a man aged 25-45 years in good health and CMV-seronegative. Sequenced sample: PBMCs. The chain has TRBV28 and TRBJ2-7, with 7 bases identical to TRBD2. The chain's CDR3 is CASTGGRYYEQYF. In DNA form, the CDR3 reads TGTGCATCGACGGGGGGACGGTATTACGAGCAGTACTTC.